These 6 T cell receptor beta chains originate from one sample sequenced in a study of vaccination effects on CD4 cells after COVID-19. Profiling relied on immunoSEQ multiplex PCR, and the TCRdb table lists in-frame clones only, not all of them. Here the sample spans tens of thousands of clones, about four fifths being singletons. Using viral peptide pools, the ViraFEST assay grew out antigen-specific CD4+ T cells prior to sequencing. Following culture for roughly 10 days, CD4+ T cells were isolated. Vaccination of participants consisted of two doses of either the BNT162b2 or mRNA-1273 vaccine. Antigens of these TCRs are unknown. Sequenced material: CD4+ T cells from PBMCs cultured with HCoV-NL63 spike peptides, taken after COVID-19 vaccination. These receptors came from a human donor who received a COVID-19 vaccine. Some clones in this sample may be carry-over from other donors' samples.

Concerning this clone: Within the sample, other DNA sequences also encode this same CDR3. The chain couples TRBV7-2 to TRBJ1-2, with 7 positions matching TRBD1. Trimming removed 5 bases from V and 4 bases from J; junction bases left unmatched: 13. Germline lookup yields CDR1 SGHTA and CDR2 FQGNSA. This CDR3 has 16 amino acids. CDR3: CASSPSTGSSTYGYTF. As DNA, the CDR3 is TGTGCCAGCAGCCCTTCGACAGGGTCTAGCACCTATGGCTACACCTTC.

The CDR3 DNA sequence: TGTGCCTGGAGGGCCGACTGGAGCCAGCACTATGGCTACACCTTC. Protein sequence: CAWRADWSQHYGYTF. This sequence joins TRBV30 and TRBJ1-2; D gene ambiguous. The germline CDR1 and CDR2 sequences are GTSNPN and SVGIG (reference sequence). V was trimmed by 3 bases and J by 3 bases, leaving 17 bases between them. The CDR3 covers 15 residues.

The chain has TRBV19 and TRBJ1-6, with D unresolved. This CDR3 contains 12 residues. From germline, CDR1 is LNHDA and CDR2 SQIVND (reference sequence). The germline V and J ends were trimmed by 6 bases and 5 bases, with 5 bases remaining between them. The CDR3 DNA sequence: TGTGCCAGTAGGGGAGATAATTCACCCCTCCACTTT. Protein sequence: CASRGDNSPLHF.

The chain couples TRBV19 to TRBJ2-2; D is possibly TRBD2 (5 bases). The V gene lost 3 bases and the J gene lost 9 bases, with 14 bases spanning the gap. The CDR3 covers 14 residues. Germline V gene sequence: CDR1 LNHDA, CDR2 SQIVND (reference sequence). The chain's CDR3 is CASSMWASNWELFF. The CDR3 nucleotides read TGTGCCAGTAGTATGTGGGCTAGCAACTGGGAGCTGTTTTTT.

CDR3 DNA sequence: TGTGCCAGCAGTTCGGACAGGTTCGATTCACCCCTCCACTTT. This codes for CASSSDRFDSPLHF. The chain uses TRBV6-5 and TRBJ1-6, with 7 bases aligning to TRBD1. The CDR3 has 14 residues. The germline CDR1 and CDR2 sequences are MNHEY and SVGAGI. The V segment lost 4 bases and the J segment 8 bases; nucleotides outside the gene matches: 5.

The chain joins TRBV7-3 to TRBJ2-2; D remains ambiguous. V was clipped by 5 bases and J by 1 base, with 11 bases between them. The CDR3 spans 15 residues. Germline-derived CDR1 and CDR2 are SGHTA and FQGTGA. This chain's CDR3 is CASSPGPQNTGELFF. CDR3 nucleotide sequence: TGTGCCAGCAGCCCCGGGCCTCAGAACACCGGGGAGCTGTTTTTT.